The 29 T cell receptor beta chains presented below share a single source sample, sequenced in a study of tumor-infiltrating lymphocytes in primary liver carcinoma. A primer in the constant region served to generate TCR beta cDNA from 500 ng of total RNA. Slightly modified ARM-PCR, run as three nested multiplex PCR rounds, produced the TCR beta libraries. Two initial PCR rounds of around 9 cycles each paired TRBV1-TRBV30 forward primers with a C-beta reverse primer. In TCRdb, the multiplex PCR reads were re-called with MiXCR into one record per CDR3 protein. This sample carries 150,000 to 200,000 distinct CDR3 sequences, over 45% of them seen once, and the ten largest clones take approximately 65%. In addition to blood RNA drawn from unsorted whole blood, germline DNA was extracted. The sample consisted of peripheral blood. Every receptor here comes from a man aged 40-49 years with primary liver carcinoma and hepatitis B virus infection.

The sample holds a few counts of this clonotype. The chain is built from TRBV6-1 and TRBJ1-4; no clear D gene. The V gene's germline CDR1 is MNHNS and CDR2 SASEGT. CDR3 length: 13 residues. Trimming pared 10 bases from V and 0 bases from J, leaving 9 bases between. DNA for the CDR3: TGTGCCACCGGGCGAGCAACTAATGAAAAACTGTTTTTT. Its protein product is CATGRATNEKLFF.

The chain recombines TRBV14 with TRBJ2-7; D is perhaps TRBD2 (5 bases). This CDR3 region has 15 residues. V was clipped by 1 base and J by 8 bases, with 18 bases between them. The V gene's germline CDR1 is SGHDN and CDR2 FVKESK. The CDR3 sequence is CASSQGEKAGNKQYF. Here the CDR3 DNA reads TGTGCCAGCAGCCAAGGGGAGAAGGCCGGCAACAAGCAGTACTTC. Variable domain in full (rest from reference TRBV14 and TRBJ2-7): EAGVTQFPSHSVIEKGQTVTLRCDPISGHDNLYWYRRVMGKEIKFLLHFVKESKQDESGMPNNRFLAERTGGTYSTLKVQPAELEDSGVYFCASSQGEKAGNKQYFGPGTRLTVT.

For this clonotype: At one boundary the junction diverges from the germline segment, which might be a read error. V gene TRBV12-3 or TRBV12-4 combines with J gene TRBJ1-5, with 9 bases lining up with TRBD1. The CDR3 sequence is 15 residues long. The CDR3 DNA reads TGTGCCAGCAGGGGGGACAGGGATAGCAATCAGCGCCAGCATTTT. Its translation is CASRGDRDSNQRQHF.

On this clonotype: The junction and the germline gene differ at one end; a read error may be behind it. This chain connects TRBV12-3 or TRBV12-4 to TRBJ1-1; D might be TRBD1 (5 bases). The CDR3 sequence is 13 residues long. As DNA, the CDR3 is TGTGCCAGCAGTCCTGGGGGGGGAATTGAAGCTTTATTT. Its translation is CASSPGGGIEALF.

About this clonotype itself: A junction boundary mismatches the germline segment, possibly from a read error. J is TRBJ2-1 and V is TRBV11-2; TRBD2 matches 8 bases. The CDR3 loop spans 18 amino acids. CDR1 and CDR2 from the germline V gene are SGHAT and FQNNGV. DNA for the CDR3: TGTGCCAGCGGCCCCAGGATAGCGGGATCCACCTCCTACAATGAGCAGTTCTTT. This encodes CASGPRIAGSTSYNEQFF.

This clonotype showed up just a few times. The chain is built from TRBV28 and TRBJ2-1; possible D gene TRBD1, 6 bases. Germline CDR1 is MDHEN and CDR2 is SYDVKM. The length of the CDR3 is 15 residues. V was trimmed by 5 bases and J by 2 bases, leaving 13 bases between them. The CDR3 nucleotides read TGTGCCAGCAGTATCCAGACAGGAACCTACAATGAGCAGTTCTTC. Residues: CASSIQTGTYNEQFF.

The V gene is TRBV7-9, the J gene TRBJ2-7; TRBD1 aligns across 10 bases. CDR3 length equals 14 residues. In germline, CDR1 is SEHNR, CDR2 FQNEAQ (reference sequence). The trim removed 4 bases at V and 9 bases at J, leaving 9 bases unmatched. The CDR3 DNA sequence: TGTGCCAGCAGCTCGGGACAGGGGACCCACGGGCAGTACTTC. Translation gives CASSSGQGTHGQYF.

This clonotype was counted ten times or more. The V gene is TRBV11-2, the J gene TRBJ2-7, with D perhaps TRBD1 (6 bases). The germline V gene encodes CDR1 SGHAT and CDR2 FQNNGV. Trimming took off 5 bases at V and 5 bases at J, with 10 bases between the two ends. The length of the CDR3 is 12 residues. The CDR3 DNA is TGTGCCAGCAGCCCTCGACAGGACGAGCAGTACTTC. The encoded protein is CASSPRQDEQYF.

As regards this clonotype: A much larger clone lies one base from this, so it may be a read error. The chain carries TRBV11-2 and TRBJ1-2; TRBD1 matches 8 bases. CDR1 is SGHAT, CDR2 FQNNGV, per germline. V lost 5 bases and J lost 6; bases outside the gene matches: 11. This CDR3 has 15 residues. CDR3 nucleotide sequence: TGTGCCAGCAGCCATACGCAGGGGGCTTACCATGGCTACACCTTC. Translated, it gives CASSHTQGAYHGYTF.

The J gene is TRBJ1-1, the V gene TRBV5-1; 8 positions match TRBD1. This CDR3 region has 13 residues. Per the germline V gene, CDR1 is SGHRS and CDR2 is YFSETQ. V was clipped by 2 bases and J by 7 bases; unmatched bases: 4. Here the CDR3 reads CASSFKGTGEAFF. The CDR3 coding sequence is TGCGCCAGCAGCTTTAAAGGGACAGGTGAAGCTTTCTTT.

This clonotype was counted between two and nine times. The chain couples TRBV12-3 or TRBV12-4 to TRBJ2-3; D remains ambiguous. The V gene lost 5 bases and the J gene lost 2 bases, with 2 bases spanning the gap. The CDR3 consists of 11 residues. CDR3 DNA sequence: TGTGCCAGCAGTGTCACAGATACGCAGTATTTT. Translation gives CASSVTDTQYF.

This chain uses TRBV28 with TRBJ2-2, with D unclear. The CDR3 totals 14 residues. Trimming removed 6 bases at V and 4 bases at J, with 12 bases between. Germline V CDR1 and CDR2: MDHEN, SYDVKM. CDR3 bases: TGTGCCAGCAGGGCCCGATCAAGCACCGGGGAGCTGTTTTTT. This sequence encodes CASRARSSTGELFF.

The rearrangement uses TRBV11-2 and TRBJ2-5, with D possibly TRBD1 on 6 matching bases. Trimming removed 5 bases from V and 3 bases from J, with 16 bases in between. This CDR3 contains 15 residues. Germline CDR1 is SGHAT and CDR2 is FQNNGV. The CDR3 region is CASSPQDREKETQYF. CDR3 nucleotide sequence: TGTGCCAGCAGCCCTCAGGACAGAGAAAAAGAGACCCAGTACTTC.

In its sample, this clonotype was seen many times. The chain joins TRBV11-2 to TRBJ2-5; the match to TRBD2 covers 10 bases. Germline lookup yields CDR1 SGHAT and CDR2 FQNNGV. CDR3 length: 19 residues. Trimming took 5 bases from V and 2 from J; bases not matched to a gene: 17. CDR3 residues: CASSRGVLAGSSGQETQYF. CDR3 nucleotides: TGTGCCAGCAGCCGAGGAGTACTAGCGGGATCCTCGGGGCAAGAGACCCAGTACTTC. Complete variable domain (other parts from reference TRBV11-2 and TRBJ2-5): EAGVAQSPRYKIIEKRQSVAFWCNPISGHATLYWYQQILGQGPKLLIQFQNNGVVDDSQLPKDRFSAERLKGVDSTLKIQPAKLEDSAVYLCASSRGVLAGSSGQETQYFGPGTRLLVL.

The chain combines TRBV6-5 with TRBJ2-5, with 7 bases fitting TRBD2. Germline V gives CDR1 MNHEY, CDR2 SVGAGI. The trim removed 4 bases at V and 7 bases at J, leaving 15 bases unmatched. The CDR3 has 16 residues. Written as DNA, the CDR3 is TGTGCCAGCAGTTCTGACCGGGACTACCCTAAGGGGACCCAGTACTTC. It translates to CASSSDRDYPKGTQYF.

The CDR3: CSVKGQGDGELFF. CDR3 nucleotide sequence: TGCAGCGTTAAGGGACAGGGTGACGGGGAGCTGTTTTTT. J is TRBJ2-2 and V is TRBV29-1; 9 nucleotides match TRBD1. The CDR3 sequence is 13 residues long. The V segment lost 5 bases and the J segment 7 bases; nucleotides outside the gene matches: 5. Germline V gene lookup returns CDR1 SQVTM and CDR2 ANQGSEA.

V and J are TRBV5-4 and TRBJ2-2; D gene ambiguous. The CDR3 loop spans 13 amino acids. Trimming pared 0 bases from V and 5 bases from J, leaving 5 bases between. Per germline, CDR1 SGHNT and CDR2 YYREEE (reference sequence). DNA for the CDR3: TGTGCCAGCAGCTTGGCCTTGACCGGGGAGCTGTTTTTT. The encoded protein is CASSLALTGELFF.

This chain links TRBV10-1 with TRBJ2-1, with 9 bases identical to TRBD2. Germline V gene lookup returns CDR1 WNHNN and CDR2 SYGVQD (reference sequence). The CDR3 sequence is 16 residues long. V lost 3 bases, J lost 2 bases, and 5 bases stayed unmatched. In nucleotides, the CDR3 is TGCGCCAGCAGTGAAGGACTAGCGACGCCCTACAATGAGCAGTTCTTC. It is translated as CASSEGLATPYNEQFF.

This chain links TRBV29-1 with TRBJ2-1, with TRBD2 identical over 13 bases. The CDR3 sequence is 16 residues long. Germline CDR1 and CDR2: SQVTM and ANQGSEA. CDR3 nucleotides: TGCAGTGTCGCCTGGACTAGCGGGAGCCCCTACAATGAGCAGTTCTTC. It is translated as CSVAWTSGSPYNEQFF.

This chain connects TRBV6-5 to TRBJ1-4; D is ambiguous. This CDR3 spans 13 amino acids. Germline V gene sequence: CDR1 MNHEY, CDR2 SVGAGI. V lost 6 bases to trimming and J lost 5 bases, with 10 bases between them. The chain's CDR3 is CASSDRPNEKLFF. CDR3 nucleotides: TGTGCCAGCAGCGATCGACCGAATGAAAAACTGTTTTTT.

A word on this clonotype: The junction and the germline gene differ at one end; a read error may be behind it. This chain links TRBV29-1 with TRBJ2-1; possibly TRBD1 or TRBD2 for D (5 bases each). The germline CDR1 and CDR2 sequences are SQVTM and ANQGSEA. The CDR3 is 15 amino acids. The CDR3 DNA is TGTAGCGTGGGGCCTCCTTACAGCTCCTACAAAGAGCAGTTCTTC. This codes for CSVGPPYSSYKEQFF.

DNA for the CDR3: TGTGCCAGCAGCTTAATAAGAGGAGAAGCTTTCTTT. Its translation: CASSLIRGEAFF. The chain links TRBV7-8 to TRBJ1-1, with unresolved D. The V end was cut by 2 bases, the J end by 8 bases, with 9 bases between. The germline gives CDR1 SGHVS, CDR2 FQNEAQ. The CDR3 loop spans 12 amino acids.

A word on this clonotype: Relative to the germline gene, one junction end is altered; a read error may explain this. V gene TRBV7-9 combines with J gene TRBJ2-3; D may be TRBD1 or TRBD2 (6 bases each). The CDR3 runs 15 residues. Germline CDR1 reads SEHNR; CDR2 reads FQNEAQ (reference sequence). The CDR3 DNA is TGTGCCTGCAGCTCGAGGGGGGTGGGGACAGATACGCAGTATTTT. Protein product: CACSSRGVGTDTQYF. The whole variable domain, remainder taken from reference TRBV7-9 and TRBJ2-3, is DTGVSQNPRHKITKRGQNVTFRCDPISEHNRLYWYRQTLGQGPEFLTYFQNEAQLEKSRLLSDRFSAERPKGSFSTLEIQRTEQGDSAMYLCACSSRGVGTDTQYFGPGTRLTVL.

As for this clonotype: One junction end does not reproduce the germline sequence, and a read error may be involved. Written as DNA, the CDR3 is TGCGCCAGCAGTGGAGGACGCACCGGGCAGCTGTTTTTT. This sequence encodes CASSGGRTGQLFF. The chain uses TRBV10-1 and TRBJ2-2, with D uncertain. Germline CDR1 is WNHNN and CDR2 is SYGVQD (reference sequence). The CDR3 loop spans 13 amino acids.

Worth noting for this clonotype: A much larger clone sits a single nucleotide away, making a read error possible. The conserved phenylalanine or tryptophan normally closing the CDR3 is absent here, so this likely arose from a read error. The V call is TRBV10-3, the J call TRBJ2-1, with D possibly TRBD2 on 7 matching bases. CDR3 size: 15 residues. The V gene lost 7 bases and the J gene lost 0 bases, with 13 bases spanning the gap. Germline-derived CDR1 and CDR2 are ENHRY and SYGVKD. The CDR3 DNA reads TGTGCCATCACGGACGGGGGGCCCTCCTACAATGAGCAGTTCATC. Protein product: CAITDGGPSYNEQFI.

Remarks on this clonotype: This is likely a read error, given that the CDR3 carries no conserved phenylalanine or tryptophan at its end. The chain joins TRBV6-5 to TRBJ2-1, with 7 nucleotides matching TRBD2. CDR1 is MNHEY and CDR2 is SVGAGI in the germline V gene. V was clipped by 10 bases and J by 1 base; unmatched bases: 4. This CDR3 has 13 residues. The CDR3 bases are TGTGCCACCCAGCGGGATTCCTACAATGAGCAGTTCTTA. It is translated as CATQRDSYNEQFL.

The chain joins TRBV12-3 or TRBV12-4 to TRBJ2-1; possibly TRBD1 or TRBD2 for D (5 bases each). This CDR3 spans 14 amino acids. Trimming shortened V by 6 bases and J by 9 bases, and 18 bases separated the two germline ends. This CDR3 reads CASSPGAPWGEQFF. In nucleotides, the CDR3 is TGTGCCAGCAGCCCCGGGGCCCCCTGGGGTGAGCAGTTCTTC.

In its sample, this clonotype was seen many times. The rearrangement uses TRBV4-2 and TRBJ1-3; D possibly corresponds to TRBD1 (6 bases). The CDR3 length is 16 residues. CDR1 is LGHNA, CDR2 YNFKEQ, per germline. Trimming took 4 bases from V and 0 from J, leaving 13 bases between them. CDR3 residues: CASSRKGGGSGNTIYF. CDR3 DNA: TGTGCCAGCAGCCGAAAAGGGGGTGGCTCTGGAAACACCATATATTTT.

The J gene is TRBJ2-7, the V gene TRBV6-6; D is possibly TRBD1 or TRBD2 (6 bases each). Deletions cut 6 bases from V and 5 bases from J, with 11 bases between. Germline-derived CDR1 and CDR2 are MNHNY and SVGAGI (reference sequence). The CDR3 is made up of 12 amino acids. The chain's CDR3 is CASRDGGHEQYF. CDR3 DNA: TGTGCCAGCAGGGACGGGGGCCACGAGCAGTACTTC.